Listed here are 27 T cell receptor beta chains from one sample, sequenced in a study of CD8+CD57+ T cells in acquired aplastic anemia. CDR3 and TCR beta VDJ profiling relied on genomic DNA as the template. TCRdb independently ran MiXCR on the reads; one entry per CDR3 protein. The sample holds around 150,000 distinct CDR3 sequences; approximately 40% are singletons and the top ten take 0.85% to 1.3%. Sequencing was performed on sorted CD4+, CD8+, or CD8+CD57+ T cells (not recorded which) from PBMCs. The origin of the receptors is a human donor in good health.

There are many counts of this clonotype. V gene TRBV7-8 combines with J gene TRBJ1-6; D may be TRBD1 (6 bases). The CDR3 sequence is 18 residues long. Germline CDR1 and CDR2: SGHVS and FQNEAQ. V gave up 1 base and J gave up 3 bases, with 16 bases separating them. CDR3 sequence reads: CASSLVGGALDYNSPLHF. CDR3 DNA: TGTGCCAGCAGCTTAGTCGGGGGGGCGCTTGACTATAATTCACCCCTCCACTTT.

As for this clonotype: It may be a read error: a sequence one base away is much more abundant. The gene calls are TRBV5-6 and TRBJ2-7, with 7 bases identical to TRBD2. The CDR3 sequence is 16 residues long. V lost 4 bases and J lost 5; bases outside the gene matches: 15. The germline V gene has CDR1 SGHDT and CDR2 YYEEEE. CDR3 nucleotides: TGTGCCAGCAGCCCGACATCTGGCGGGAGCGTCCACGAGCAGTACTTC. Its translation is CASSPTSGGSVHEQYF.

Ten or more counts support this clonotype. The gene calls are TRBV4-3 and TRBJ1-1; D is perhaps TRBD1 (6 bases). Trimming removed 1 base from V and 11 bases from J, with 23 bases in between. Per the germline V gene, CDR1 is LGHNA and CDR2 is YSLEER. The length of the CDR3 is 16 residues. The CDR3 region is CASSQAPGHRLREAFF. The CDR3, as DNA: TGCGCCAGCAGCCAAGCCCCGGGACACCGCCTACGGGAGGCTTTCTTT.

This clonotype was counted many times. The CDR3 is CASSVTGSTYEQYF. CDR3 DNA sequence: TGTGCCAGCAGCGTGACAGGTTCTACCTACGAGCAGTACTTC. This sequence joins TRBV9 and TRBJ2-7; a possible D gene is TRBD1 (6 bases). The CDR3 is 14 residues long. Germline-derived CDR1 and CDR2 are SGDLS and YYNGEE. Trimming cost V 2 bases and J 2 bases, with 11 bases left between them.

As to this clonotype: A much larger clone differs by one base, so this may be a read error. The chain recombines TRBV6-5 with TRBJ1-6; a weak D match, TRBD1 (5 bases). The CDR3 sequence is 16 residues long. The V end lost 0 bases, the J end lost 7 bases, and 13 bases lay between the germline ends. The germline V gene encodes CDR1 MNHEY and CDR2 SVGAGI. The CDR3: CASSYSTGTGNSPLHF. DNA for the CDR3: TGTGCCAGCAGTTACTCTACCGGGACGGGAAATTCACCCCTCCACTTT.

For this clonotype: A much larger clone is a single base away; this may be a read error. This chain connects TRBV19 to TRBJ2-5, with D perhaps TRBD2 (6 bases). Germline loops: CDR1 LNHDA, CDR2 SQIVND (reference sequence). There are 18 residues in the CDR3. Written as DNA, the CDR3 is TGTGCCGGTAGTATTTCAAACGCACGACTCTGGGGGAGGGAGACCCAGTACTTC. Amino acid sequence: CAGSISNARLWGRETQYF.

This clonotype was recorded at least ten times. The genes are TRBV7-9 and TRBJ2-3, with D possibly being TRBD1 (6 bases). Trimming took 4 bases from V and 5 from J, leaving 13 bases between them. The length of the CDR3 is 14 residues. CDR1 and CDR2 from the germline V gene are SEHNR and FQNEAQ (reference sequence). CDR3 sequence reads: CASSSGQPRDTQYF. As DNA, the CDR3 is TGTGCCAGCAGCTCAGGACAGCCCCGAGATACGCAGTATTTT.

This clonotype was counted many times. This chain joins TRBV2 and TRBJ1-5, with D possibly TRBD1 on 5 matching bases. V gave up 0 bases and J gave up 3 bases, with 18 bases separating them. The CDR3 length is 18 residues. Germline V gives CDR1 SNHLY, CDR2 FYNNEI. CDR3: CASSEAGGGWGNNQPQHF. In DNA form, the CDR3 reads TGTGCCAGCAGTGAAGCTGGGGGTGGGTGGGGGAACAATCAGCCCCAGCATTTT. Full variable domain (rest looked up from reference TRBV2 and TRBJ1-5): EPEVTQTPSHQVTQMGQEVILRCVPISNHLYFYWYRQILGQKVEFLVSFYNNEISEKSEIFDDQFSVERPDGSNFTLKIRSTKLEDSAMYFCASSEAGGGWGNNQPQHFGDGTRLSIL.

The chain combines TRBV5-1 with TRBJ1-4; TRBD1 aligns across 8 bases. Germline lookup yields CDR1 SGHRS and CDR2 YFSETQ. The length of the CDR3 is 17 residues. The trim removed 3 bases at V and 6 bases at J, leaving 13 bases unmatched. The CDR3 loop is CASSWGPGQEEDEKLFF. The CDR3 DNA reads TGCGCCAGCAGCTGGGGACCGGGACAGGAGGAGGATGAAAAACTGTTTTTT.

The chain joins TRBV10-3 to TRBJ1-3; 7 nucleotides agree with TRBD1. The CDR3 consists of 14 residues. Trimming took 7 bases from V and 4 from J; bases not matched to a gene: 7. CDR1 is ENHRY and CDR2 is SYGVKD in the germline V gene. DNA for the CDR3: TGTGCCATCAAGGGCACAGGGGTGGGAAACACCATATATTTT. Protein product: CAIKGTGVGNTIYF.

This clonotype occurred a few times. CDR3 residues: CATSGLDSRHEQYF. The CDR3 nucleotides are TGTGCCACCAGTGGCCTGGACAGCCGTCACGAGCAGTACTTC. The chain is built from TRBV24-1 and TRBJ2-7; D is perhaps TRBD1 (6 bases). Trimming took 5 bases from V and 5 from J, leaving 15 bases between them. Germline V gene lookup returns CDR1 KGHDR and CDR2 SFDVKD. The CDR3 sequence is 14 residues long.

In its sample, this clonotype was seen many times. The chain couples TRBV4-3 to TRBJ2-2; possibly TRBD2 for D (6 bases). Germline V gene data show CDR1 as LGHNA and CDR2 as YSLEER. Deletions cut 0 bases from V and 4 bases from J, with 12 bases between. The CDR3 consists of 16 residues. CDR3 nucleotides: TGCGCCAGCAGCCAAGATAACCGGGGAGGCACCGGGGAGCTGTTTTTT. Translated, it gives CASSQDNRGGTGELFF.

This clonotype was counted at least ten times. The V gene is TRBV7-2, the J gene TRBJ1-5; D not certain. With 0 bases removed from V and 7 bases from J, the gap between germline ends came to 10 bases. The germline V gene has CDR1 SGHTA and CDR2 FQGNSA. The CDR3 covers 14 residues. CDR3 protein: CASSLAVVGQPQHF. The CDR3 DNA follows: TGTGCCAGCAGCTTAGCGGTGGTGGGACAGCCCCAGCATTTT.

The chain is built from TRBV10-3 and TRBJ2-2; D unresolved. This CDR3 contains 11 residues. Germline assignment: CDR1 ENHRY and CDR2 SYGVKD. Trimming removed 3 bases at V and 7 bases at J, with 3 bases between. The CDR3 loop is CAISDIGELFF. DNA of the CDR3: TGTGCCATCAGTGATATCGGGGAGCTGTTTTTT.

This chain joins TRBV24-1 and TRBJ2-5; 9 bases line up with TRBD1. V trimming: 6 bases; J trimming: 4 bases; junction bases outside the gene matches: 8. Germline V gene lookup returns CDR1 KGHDR and CDR2 SFDVKD. The length of the CDR3 is 15 residues. CDR3 sequence reads: CATSTPTGGVETQYF. CDR3 sequence (DNA): TGTGCCACCAGTACGCCCACAGGGGGCGTAGAGACCCAGTACTTC.

Written as DNA, the CDR3 is TGTGCCAGCAGCCCATCCCTTGGAGGAAATCAGCCCCAGCATTTT. It translates to CASSPSLGGNQPQHF. This chain joins TRBV7-9 and TRBJ1-5; D is uncertain. CDR1 is SEHNR, CDR2 FQNEAQ, per germline (reference sequence). Trimming removed 5 bases from V and 4 bases from J, with 15 bases in between. The CDR3 is 15 amino acids.

This clonotype was seen a single time. V gene TRBV7-2 combines with J gene TRBJ2-2, with no clear D. V dropped 7 bases and J dropped 6 bases, with 9 bases sitting between them. Per germline, CDR1 SGHTA and CDR2 FQGNSA. CDR3 length equals 12 residues. The CDR3 is CASNSRAGELFF. CDR3 bases: TGTGCCAGCAACTCCCGTGCCGGGGAGCTGTTTTTT.

This clonotype was picked up a small number of times. A clone one base away is much larger, so this may be a read error. V usage is TRBV7-3 and J usage is TRBJ2-3, with D possibly called TRBD1 or TRBD2 (5 bases each). Germline CDR1 SGHTA, CDR2 FQGTGA. The CDR3 contains 15 residues. Between the trimmed V and J ends, which lost 4 bases and 4 bases, there was a span of 15 bases. As DNA, the CDR3 is TGTGCCAGCAGCTGGGGACGGGGTGGTGCAGATACGCAGTATTTT. Translating it yields CASSWGRGGADTQYF.

The chain carries TRBV6-1 and TRBJ2-7; D uncertain. With 7 bases removed from V and 0 bases from J, the gap between germline ends came to 7 bases. Germline CDR1 MNHNS, CDR2 SASEGT. This CDR3 is 12 amino acids long. The CDR3 DNA is TGTGCCAGCAAGCCTAGCTCCTACGAGCAGTACTTC. It is translated as CASKPSSYEQYF.

This clonotype was seen repeatedly, ten times or more. The CDR3 DNA sequence: TGTGCCAGCAGTTTAGGGACAGGCAGCAGGGGTGAGCAGTTCTTC. Protein sequence: CASSLGTGSRGEQFF. The chain recombines TRBV12-3 or TRBV12-4 with TRBJ2-1; the match to TRBD1 covers 7 bases. Trimming cost V 1 base and J 9 bases; bases outside gene matches: 9. The CDR3 consists of 15 residues.

The gene calls are TRBV24-1 and TRBJ2-1, with 10 bases aligning to TRBD1. The CDR3 consists of 16 residues. Germline V gene data show CDR1 as KGHDR and CDR2 as SFDVKD. Trimming took 4 bases from V and 7 from J; bases not matched to a gene: 9. The CDR3 spells CATSDPSGTGENEQFF. The CDR3 nucleotides are TGTGCCACCAGTGACCCATCCGGGACAGGGGAGAATGAGCAGTTCTTC.

V and J are TRBV3-1 and TRBJ1-4; D unresolved. The CDR3 totals 12 residues. CDR1 LGHDT and CDR2 YNNKEL come from the germline V gene (reference sequence). V was cut by 8 bases and J by 3 bases, with 7 bases left in between. CDR3 in amino acids: CASEGPNEKLFF. In DNA, the CDR3 is TGTGCCAGCGAGGGCCCTAATGAAAAACTGTTTTTT.

The rearrangement links TRBV7-3 to TRBJ2-5; D is unclear. Trimming pared 2 bases from V and 4 bases from J, leaving 11 bases between. Germline V gives CDR1 SGHTA, CDR2 FQGTGA. The CDR3 is 14 amino acids. CDR3 sequence reads: CASSLGPTRETQYF. For the CDR3, the DNA is TGTGCCAGCAGCTTAGGGCCGACCCGAGAGACCCAGTACTTC.

About this clonotype: A much larger clone lies one base from this, so it may be a read error. The rearrangement links TRBV20-1 to TRBJ1-6, with D unclear. The CDR3 is 15 amino acids. Germline CDR1 is DFQATT and CDR2 is SNEGSKA (reference sequence). CDR3 loop: CSATSLYRTQSPLRF. The CDR3 nucleotides read TGCAGTGCGACGAGCTTGTACCGAACCCAGTCACCCCTCCGCTTT.

The CDR3 sequence is CSVQSGQGFTEAFF. CDR3 nucleotide sequence: TGCAGCGTCCAGTCGGGACAGGGGTTCACTGAAGCTTTCTTT. The rearrangement uses TRBV29-1 and TRBJ1-1; 10 nucleotides agree with TRBD1. This CDR3 has 14 amino acids. CDR1 and CDR2 (germline): SQVTM, ANQGSEA. V lost 6 bases and J lost 4; bases outside the gene matches: 8.

On this clonotype itself: Possible read error: a much larger clone is one base away. J is TRBJ1-2 and V is TRBV7-9, with TRBD1 as a possible D gene (5 bases). CDR3 length: 14 residues. The germline CDR1 and CDR2 sequences are SEHNR and FQNEAQ (reference sequence). The CDR3 loop reads CASSPRDPRHGHTF. The DNA for the CDR3 is TGTGCCAGCAGCCCCCGGGACCCGCGGCATGGCCACACCTTC.

The CDR3 DNA reads as TGTGCCAGCAGCTTCGGGGGGGACACCTACAATGAGCAGTTCTTC. It is translated as CASSFGGDTYNEQFF. The chain links TRBV5-4 to TRBJ2-1; 8 positions agree with TRBD2. The germline CDR1 and CDR2 sequences are SGHNT and YYREEE (reference sequence). Losses at the gene ends were 2 bases for V and 2 bases for J; bases not matched to a gene: 3. This CDR3 is 15 amino acids long.